This T cell receptor beta chain was found in a study of blood T cell repertoires in COVID-19. In the study's own analysis: Amplification with reference gene primers provided the estimates of nucleated cell counts. Measured with immunoSEQ multiplex PCR; TCRdb has only the in-frame clones, and not every one. D and trimming were read from the DNA, whereas the V and J calls and clone size are those reported in that table. The repertoire includes about 250,000 clones, nearly 90% of them detected once, and around 3% sits in the top ten. V gave up 0 bases and J gave up 10 bases, with 12 bases separating them. CDR3 length equals 12 residues. The V gene's germline CDR1 is SQVTM and CDR2 ANQGSEA.

Sequencing input: peripheral blood. This clonotype originated in a man aged 18 to 30 with active or convalescent COVID-19. The rearrangement links TRBV29-1 to TRBJ1-1; D remains unclear. The CDR3 DNA reads TGCAGCGTTGAAGAAGGCAGACCGGGAGCTTTCTTT. This sequence encodes CSVEEGRPGAFF.